At least ten counts were recorded for the clone carrying this T cell receptor beta chain. The antigen is undetermined. The CDR3 extends over 14 amino acids. Germline CDR1 and CDR2: KGHSH and LQKENI. V was cut by 5 bases and J by 7 bases, with 12 bases left in between. These data originate in a study of T cells in Graves' hyperthyroidism and ophthalmopathy. Overall study results and limits: Classification by a 13 V-J model distinguished ophthalmopathy from stable hyperthyroidism. In validation, the model predicted ophthalmopathy. These predictions came a median about 6 months before onset. Researchers found most expanded thyroid clonotypes above 0.001 in blood as well.

Amplified TCR beta CDR3 regions derived from RNA transcripts. HTBI primers drove first-round RT-PCR of the TCR CDR3. TCRdb ran MiXCR on the multiplex PCR reads and lists one entry per CDR3 protein. The sample lists fewer than 40,000 distinct CDR3 sequences, 40% to 65% seen once, with roughly 25% in the top ten. Sequenced: blood. The chain carries TRBV18 and TRBJ1-6; a possible D gene is TRBD1 (6 bases). The sequence was obtained from a woman aged 35 to 49 with Graves' ophthalmopathy. The CDR3 here is CASSSGVGNSPLHF. CDR3 DNA sequence: TGTGCCAGCTCATCAGGGGTTGGGAATTCACCCCTCCACTTT.